This record concerns one T cell receptor (beta chain) sequence. Its antigen remains unknown. This CDR3 is built from 16 residues. The germline gives CDR1 SGHAT, CDR2 FQNNGV. V lost 0 bases, J lost 2 bases, and 5 bases stayed unmatched. The protocol was immunoSEQ multiplex PCR, while the TCRdb copy is restricted to in-frame clones and leaves out a portion. The sample records a few hundred thousand clones, around 87% being singletons. These data originate in a study of shared clonotypes between healthy human individuals. Study-level background: Ranging from 18 to 49 in age, donors were two women and a few men. Regarding the study as a whole: Lower generation probabilities were found for non-shared clonotypes than for those shared by all four donors. Sample collection involved blood only; tissue repertoires are likely different. Across a handful of donors, naive CD4 shared around 5%, naive CD8 under 4%, memory CD4 less than 2.5%, memory CD8 around 0.42%.

The TCR was taken from a man younger than 35 in good health. The J gene is TRBJ2-5, the V gene TRBV11-2, with 8 bases identical to TRBD2. The sample was memory CD8+ T cells sorted from blood. Subset given: CD45RO+ cells pooled with CCR7-negative TemRA cells. In DNA form, the CDR3 reads TGTGCCAGCAGCTTAGATCTAACTAGCGGACAAGAGACCCAGTACTTC. It encodes CASSLDLTSGQETQYF.